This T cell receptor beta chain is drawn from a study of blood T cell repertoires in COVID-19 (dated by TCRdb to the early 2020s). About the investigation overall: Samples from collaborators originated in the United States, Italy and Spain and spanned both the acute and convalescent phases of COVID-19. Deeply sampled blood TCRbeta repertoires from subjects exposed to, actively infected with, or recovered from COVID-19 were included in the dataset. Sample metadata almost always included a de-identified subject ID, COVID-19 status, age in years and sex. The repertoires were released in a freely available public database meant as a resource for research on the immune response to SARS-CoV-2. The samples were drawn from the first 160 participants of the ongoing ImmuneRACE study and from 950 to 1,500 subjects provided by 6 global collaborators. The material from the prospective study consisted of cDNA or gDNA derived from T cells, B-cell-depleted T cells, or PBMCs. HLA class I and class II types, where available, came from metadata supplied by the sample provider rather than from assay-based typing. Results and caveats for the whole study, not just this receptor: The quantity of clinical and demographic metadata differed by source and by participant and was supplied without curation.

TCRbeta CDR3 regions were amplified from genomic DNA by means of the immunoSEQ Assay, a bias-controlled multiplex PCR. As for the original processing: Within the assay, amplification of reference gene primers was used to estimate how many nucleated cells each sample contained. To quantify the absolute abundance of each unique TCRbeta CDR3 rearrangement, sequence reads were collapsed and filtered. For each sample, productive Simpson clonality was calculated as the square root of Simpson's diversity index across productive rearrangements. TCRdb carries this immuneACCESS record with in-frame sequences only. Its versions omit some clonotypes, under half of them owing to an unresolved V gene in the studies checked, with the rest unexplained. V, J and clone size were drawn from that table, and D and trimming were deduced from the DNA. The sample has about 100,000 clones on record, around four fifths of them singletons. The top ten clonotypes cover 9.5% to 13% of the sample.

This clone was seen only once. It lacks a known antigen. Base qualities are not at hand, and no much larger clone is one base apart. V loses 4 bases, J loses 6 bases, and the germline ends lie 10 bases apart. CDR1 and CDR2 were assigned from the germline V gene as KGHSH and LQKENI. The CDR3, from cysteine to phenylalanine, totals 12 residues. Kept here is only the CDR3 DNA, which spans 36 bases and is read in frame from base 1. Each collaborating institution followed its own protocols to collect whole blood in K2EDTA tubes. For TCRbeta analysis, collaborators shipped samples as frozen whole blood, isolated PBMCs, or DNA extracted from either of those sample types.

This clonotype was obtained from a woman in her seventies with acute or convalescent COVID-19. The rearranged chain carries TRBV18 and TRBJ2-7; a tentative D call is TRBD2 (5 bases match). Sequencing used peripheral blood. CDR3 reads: CASSLDFLEQYF. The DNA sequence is TGTGCCAGCTCACTGGACTTCCTCGAGCAGTACTTC.